The clone carrying this TCR beta chain was found many times. The antigen is unknown. Trimming took 1 base from V and 4 from J; bases not matched to a gene: 6. The CDR3 runs 15 residues. Germline CDR1 MNHEY, CDR2 SMNVEV (reference sequence). The data belong to a study of T cells in Graves' hyperthyroidism and ophthalmopathy. Study findings and constraints: Ophthalmopathy onset followed model prediction by a median roughly 6.5 months.

Regions amplified from RNA transcripts were the TCR beta CDR3 regions. First-round RT-PCR of the TCR CDR3 relied on the HTBI primer set. TCRdb analysed the multiplex PCR reads with MiXCR anew, one entry per CDR3 protein. Of approximately 640,000 distinct CDR3 sequences in the sample, around 16% were seen once. This chain connects TRBV27 to TRBJ2-7; TRBD2 aligns across 8 bases. This TCR derives from a man aged 50 to 60 with Graves' hyperthyroidism. The sample comprised blood. The CDR3 spells CASSLYGTSEYEQYF. The CDR3 bases are TGTGCCAGCAGTTTATATGGGACTAGTGAATACGAGCAGTACTTC.